The rows below give T cell receptor beta chains drawn from one sample of a study of T cell responses to AZD1222 COVID-19 vaccine. Repertoires were generated with immunoSEQ multiplex PCR, while TCRdb's copy carries only in-frame clones and drops some. The top ten hold less than 4.5% of the sample, which has 150,000 or so clones, 80% to 95% seen once. The sample was peripheral blood, taken on day 0 of AZD1222 vaccination. The receptors were gathered from an adult in good health. CDR3s include the opening cysteine and the closing phenylalanine or tryptophan. The listing skips clone size in some rows; elsewhere it reads once, few, many or a size class.

size,V,CDR3
NA,TRBV5-1,CASSRTSGSSYEQYF
NA,TRBV9,CASSVASFLAGGLNEQYF
NA,TRBV5-1,CASSFRTETPREQYF
NA,TRBV7-8,CASSLGQRNQPQHF
NA,TRBV2,CASTTSGHSNTEAFF
NA,TRBV7-2,CASSFEWVDEQFF
few,TRBV19,CASSLPGLAGAGELFF
NA,TRBV7-2,CASSQWGGSYEQYF
few,TRBV10-2,CASRDRGNQETQYF
NA,TRBV27,CASSPQGIGSYNEQFF
NA,TRBV3-1/TRBV3-2,CASSQEAGSLTKQYF
NA,TRBV10-2,CASSQKGTGIQNTEAFF
NA,TRBV14,CASSLSRDGYTF
NA,TRBV20-1,CSASSSRLAGEQFF
NA,TRBV9,CASSVTSGSSTDTQYF
NA,TRBV7-9,CASSQNLKEEKLFF
NA,TRBV5-5,CASSLGGVGNSPLHF
NA,TRBV7-9,CASSFLVYTEAFF
few,TRBV20-1,CSANEGRNSPLHF
NA,TRBV7-2,CASSLVGGSNQPQHF
NA,TRBV19,CASSALDRGMETQYF
NA,TRBV19,CAGSRSGNTEAFF
NA,TRBV5-1,CASSHRTANTGELFF
few,TRBV27,CASSSTRIYEQYF
NA,TRBV5-1,CASQLVGRGGTANEKLFF
NA,TRBV4-3,CASSQDRGEKLFF
once,TRBV19,CASSIGGSHNEQFF
NA,TRBV7-2,CASSPRTSGRWMNTGELFF
few,TRBV9,CASSVEIVGSYNEQFF
NA,TRBV28,CASSSPGAVNTEAFF
NA,TRBV21-1,CASSEAQGTGANVLTF
NA,TRBV5-4,CASSSIPGQGIADTQYF
NA,TRBV18,CASSPPSLRYEQYF
NA,TRBV6-1,CASSDPPGPNTEAFF
NA,TRBV11-2,CASSFGTSGRAGHVYEQYF
NA,TRBV27,CASSRGLLYEQYF